The source of this T cell receptor beta chain is a study of blood T cell repertoires in COVID-19. On the study more broadly: Acute and convalescent COVID-19 specimens originated in the United States, Italy and Spain. In each case, the material was cDNA or gDNA derived from T cells, B-cell-depleted T cells, or PBMCs.

Here immunoSEQ multiplex PCR was the method, and the copy in TCRdb shows in-frame clones only, minus some. The top ten clones hold around 16% of a sample with 250,000 to 300,000 clones, 65% to 90% of them seen once. Those who participated ranged in age from roughly 18 to 90 years and resided in 24 US areas. Participants' own reports of clinical history determined their cohort assignment. The CDR3 has 15 amino acids. Germline V gene data show CDR1 as MDHEN and CDR2 as SYDVKM. The V gene end was trimmed by 2 bases and the J gene end by 2 bases; junction bases not matched to a gene: 6. The sequenced material came from PBMCs or T cells enriched from blood (not recorded which). This chain joins TRBV28 and TRBJ2-7; 7 bases map to TRBD1. The source of this sequence is a man between 18 and 35 years old who had recovered from COVID-19. CDR3 in DNA: TGTGCCAGCAGTTTACCGGGACAGCCCGCCTACGAGCAGTACTTC. This translates into CASSLPGQPAYEQYF.